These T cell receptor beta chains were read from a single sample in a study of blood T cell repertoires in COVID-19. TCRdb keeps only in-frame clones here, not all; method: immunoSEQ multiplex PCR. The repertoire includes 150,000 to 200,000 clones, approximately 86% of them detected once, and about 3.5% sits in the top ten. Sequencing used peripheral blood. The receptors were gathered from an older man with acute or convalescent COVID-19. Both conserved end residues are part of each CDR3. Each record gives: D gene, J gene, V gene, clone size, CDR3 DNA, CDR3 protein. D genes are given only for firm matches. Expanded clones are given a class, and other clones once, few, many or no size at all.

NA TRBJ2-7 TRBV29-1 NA TGCAGCGTTGCCCAGGGTTCTTCCTACGAGCAGTACTTC CSVAQGSSYEQYF
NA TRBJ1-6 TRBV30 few TGTGCCTGGAGTGTAGGGGGAAGTAGTAATTCACCCCTCCACTTT CAWSVGGSSNSPLHF
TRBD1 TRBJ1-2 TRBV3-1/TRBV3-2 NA TGTGCCAGCAGCCTGTCGGGACAGGGGAACTATGGCTACACCTTC CASSLSGQGNYGYTF
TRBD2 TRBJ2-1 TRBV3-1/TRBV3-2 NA TGTGCCAGCAGCCCCGGGACTACTTCCTACAATGAGCAGTTCTTC CASSPGTTSYNEQFF
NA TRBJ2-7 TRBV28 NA TGTGCCAGCAACAGGCAGGGCTACGAGCAGTACTTC CASNRQGYEQYF
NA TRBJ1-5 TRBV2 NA TGTGCCAGCAGTCAGGCATATAGCAATCAGCCCCAGCATTTT CASSQAYSNQPQHF
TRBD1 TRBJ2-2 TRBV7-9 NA TGTGCCAGCTCGGGACAGGGGTCGAACACCGGGGAGCTGTTTTTT CASSGQGSNTGELFF
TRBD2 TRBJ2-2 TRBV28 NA TGTGCCAGCAGTTTATTCGGGGGGTCCGGGGAGCTGTTTTTT CASSLFGGSGELFF
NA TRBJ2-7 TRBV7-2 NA TGTGCCAGCAGCGGGCGGGTCTCCTTGGCTCACGAGCAGTACTTC CASSGRVSLAHEQYF
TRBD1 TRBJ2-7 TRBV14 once TGTGCCAGCAGCCTCGGTGGGACAGCCTCCTACGAGCAGTACTTC CASSLGGTASYEQYF
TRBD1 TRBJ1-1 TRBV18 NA TGTGCCAGCTCACCTTCGACAGGGCCAGGCACTGAAGCTTTCTTT CASSPSTGPGTEAFF
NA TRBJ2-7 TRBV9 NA TGTGCCAGCAGCGTAGCGGCAGGCCAAGCTTACGAGCAGTACTTC CASSVAAGQAYEQYF
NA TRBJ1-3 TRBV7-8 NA TGTGCCAGCAGCTCGACAGATAGTGGAAACACCATATATTTT CASSSTDSGNTIYF
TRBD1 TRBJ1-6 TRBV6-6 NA TGTGCCAGCAGTCACAGGGGCGGGGGGCCCCTCCACTTT CASSHRGGGPLHF
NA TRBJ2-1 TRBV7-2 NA TGTGCCAGCAGCATACAGACACTAGCTTACAATGAGCAGTTCTTC CASSIQTLAYNEQFF
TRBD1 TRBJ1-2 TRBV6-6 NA TGTGCCACCTCGGACAGGGGAGGTACTAACTATGGCTACACCTTC CATSDRGGTNYGYTF
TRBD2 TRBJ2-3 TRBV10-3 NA TGTGCCACCCGCAGAGCCAGCGGGGGGCTCATTAGCACAGATACGCAGTATTTT CATRRASGGLISTDTQYF
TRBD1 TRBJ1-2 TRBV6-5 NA TGTGCCAGCAGTTCCGGACAGGGACGAGACTATGGCTACACCTTC CASSSGQGRDYGYTF
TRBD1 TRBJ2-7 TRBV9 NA TGTGCCAGCAGCGCGGGACAGGGTTCTTTCTACGAGCAGTACTTC CASSAGQGSFYEQYF
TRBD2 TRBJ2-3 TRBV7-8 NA TGTGCCAGCAGCCACCTAGTCCCTTTTAGTGCGGGGGGCACAGATACGCAGTATTTT CASSHLVPFSAGGTDTQYF
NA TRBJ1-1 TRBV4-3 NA TGCGCCAGCAGCCAAGATTTCCGGTTGTCGAACACTGAAGCTTTCTTT CASSQDFRLSNTEAFF
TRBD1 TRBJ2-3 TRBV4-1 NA TGCGCCAGCAGAGATGGACAGGGGGGAGATACGCAGTATTTT CASRDGQGGDTQYF
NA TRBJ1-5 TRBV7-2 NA TGTGCCAGCACCCTTCGGGGAGGGGGAATCGGGGAGCCCCAGCATTTT CASTLRGGGIGEPQHF
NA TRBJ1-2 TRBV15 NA TGTGCCACCAGCAGAGATGGGCAGTATAAGTATGGCTACACCTTC CATSRDGQYKYGYTF
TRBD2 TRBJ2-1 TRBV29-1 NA TGCAGCTCTGGGGGGGGACTAGCGGACTACCTGCAGTTCTTC CSSGGGLADYLQFF
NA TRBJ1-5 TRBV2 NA TGTGCCAGCAGTGAAAACAGGGACAATCAGCCCCAGCATTTT CASSENRDNQPQHF
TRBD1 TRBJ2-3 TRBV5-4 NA TGTGCCAGCAGCTTGGAATACTCGGGACAGGGGGCAGATACGCAGTATTTT CASSLEYSGQGADTQYF
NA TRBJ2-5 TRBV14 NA TGTGCCAGCAGTCCCACCCTGAGGCAAGAGACCCAGTACTTC CASSPTLRQETQYF
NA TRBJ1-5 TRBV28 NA TGTGCCAGCAGCGAAACTTACAGGGCCTTCCAGCATTTT CASSETYRAFQHF